This T cell receptor (beta chain) was recorded in a study of cytomegalovirus exposure and HLA in healthy donors (dated by TCRdb to about 2017). Regarding the complete study: An earlier analysis of some 550 of the donors reported approximately 300 Gb of sequence data and around 110 million unique TCR beta sequences from 150 million to 200 million T cells. An early release that covered fewer than 800 HLA-typed donors contained about 300 gigabases of sequencing data and about 84 million unique TCR sequences. Of the 350 to 450 genotyped donors, 65% to 90% fell in the genetic ancestry cluster associated with self-reported Caucasian donors. The study was designed to test whether signatures of past pathogen exposure could be identified by cataloging public T cell receptors. Using immunosequencing, the study profiled T cell repertoires from about 620 subjects and related those repertoires to cytomegalovirus serostatus. Besides the first cohort of some 670 subjects, a separate validation cohort made up of about 120 different subjects was used. To predict cytomegalovirus infection status, the study combined high-throughput TCR immunosequencing, statistical association of individual TCRs with disease status, and machine learning. A later analysis re-examined previously published TCR beta repertoires from several hundred donors and added high-resolution HLA genotyping to investigate patterns of TCR occurrence. In the later analysis, no new phenotypic data were used to find candidate immune exposures; instead, reliance was placed on TCR beta sequences and their occurrence across donors. An earlier analysis of 587 of the donors used high-throughput TCR beta sequencing to judge whether each TCR beta V gene segment behaved as functional or pseudogenic. Donor age, sex, ethnicity and CMV serostatus were compiled alongside the repertoire data. A later genetic analysis used genome-wide SNP genotypes for about 65% of the roughly 670 donors, treating that subset as a discovery cohort. All discovery cohort repertoires had been generated using a single sequencing platform. HLA typing included class I and class II loci at four-digit resolution. Typing coverage varied by locus: roughly 620-630 donors for A, B, C, DRB1 and DQB1; approximately 520 for DQA1; more than 600 for DPA1; some 470 for DPB1. A handful of DR-DQ haplotypes were treated as single units for association and clustering because of strong linkage in the cohort. Among roughly 400 genotyped donors of the cohort, an average of approximately 220,000 unique TCR beta nucleotide sequences was sequenced per donor, of which about 18% were non-productive. What the research found in general, with its limitations: The presence/absence analyses assumed that sequencing depth was roughly uniform across donors, and that assumption may not be true. HLA typing was unavailable for some donors at each locus, so association tests used only the typed subset. Most TCR sequences were seen in very few donors, while some public TCRs were found in many individuals. A cluster of highly shared sequence variants was judged likely to represent a technical artifact of the sequencing pipeline. Most CMV-associated TCR beta chains appeared to be HLA-restricted in a later analysis, and the HLA associations seemed to be driven largely by CMV exposure. In a later analysis, TCR association rates were found to vary across HLA loci, with the most associated TCRs seen for DRB1 alleles and the fewest for HLA-C alleles. This cohort had only TCR beta chains sequenced, and the lack of alpha or paired-chain data limited which features could be detected. The study gave a list of 150 to 200 TCR beta chains associated with cytomegalovirus. Because counts were too low, 15 to 20 rarely observed V segments, including chromosome 9 orphons, were left out of the earlier analysis of approximately 580 of the donors. According to a later genetic analysis, donors in an Asian-associated ancestry cluster had fewer N-insertions in productive TCRs than the roughly 700-donor mean. A later analysis found that HLA-associated TCR beta chains were more clonally expanded and had lower generation probabilities than equally common non-associated chains. An earlier analysis of around 540 of the donors showed that most TCR beta V segments appeared in productive rearrangements either about 87% or about 30% of the time, which broadly matched IMGT annotations. The authors suggested that the approach could potentially be generalized to other disease states and immunological phenotypes. In a later analysis, several top co-occurrence clusters were reported to appear linked to parvovirus B19, influenza, CMV and Epstein-Barr virus. Correlated functional status among segregating V segments might be attributable to linkage disequilibrium, but an unknown experimental factor could not be ruled out. Because the 87-base-pair reads could not distinguish some IMGT-functional V segments, including TRBV6-2 and TRBV6-3, those segments were excluded. A further reported finding was that TCR beta sequences accurately predicted the HLA-A and HLA-B alleles for most subjects in the first cohort. A few of the identified cytomegalovirus-associated TCR beta chains were confirmed in vitro to be specific for cytomegalovirus antigens. V-gene and J-gene trimming of TCR beta chains was associated with a missense DCLRE1C variant in a later genetic analysis, and the association was replicated in an independent cohort. CMV serostatus was the only immune exposure information available for the cohort. A later analysis associated some 17,000 TCR beta sequences with specific HLA alleles at a false discovery rate of 0.05. When HLA alleles, especially DR and DQ, strongly co-occurred, TCR associations were difficult to assign to individual alleles. Cytomegalovirus status was reported to be diagnosed by the classifier with high specificity and sensitivity in both the original and validation cohorts.

The germline V gene yields SGHTA for CDR1 and FQGNSA for CDR2. Trimming at the junction amounts to 4 bases on V and 8 bases on J, and the germline ends lie 8 bases apart. Its CDR3 holds 11 amino acids, cysteine through phenylalanine. The kept DNA is CDR3 alone, 33 bases in frame from the first base. Library construction relied on the immunoSEQ multiplex PCR assay. For the multiplex PCR, a mixture combining 60 forward primers for TCR Vbeta segments and 13 reverse primers for TCR Jbeta segments was used. The CDR3 region of rearranged TCR beta genes was amplified from genomic DNA with a multiplex PCR assay. The amplified TCR beta libraries were sequenced on the Illumina HiSeq System as 87-base-pair reads. The original methods were these. In a later analysis, tens of millions of unique TCR beta chains were counted across the roughly 670 repertoires, and approximately 11 million of these chains were shared by at least two donors. Raw reads were error-corrected and collapsed into unique sequences by a nearest-neighbor algorithm in which closely related sequences were merged to remove PCR and sequencing errors. To assign V, D and J gene segments, CDR3 sequences were aligned to IMGT reference sequences. For a sequence to be retained, at least a six-nucleotide match to both a V gene segment and a J gene segment was required. Rearrangements were called productive when the CDR3 lacked stop codons and stayed in frame with V and J; all others were non-productive. CDR3 was defined according to IMGT convention as the region running from the second conserved V-encoded cysteine to the conserved J-encoded phenylalanine. The earlier analysis of approximately 500 of the donors excluded sequences that lacked an unambiguous match to a single V gene segment. In an earlier analysis of 587 of the donors, V segments were called functional above 56.7% productive rearrangements and were called segregating when the between-donor standard deviation exceeded 5%. To diagnose cytomegalovirus status from the catalog of TCR beta chain sequences, a statistical classification framework was built. A later analysis assigned V and J genes by comparing TCR nucleotide sequences with IMGT/GENE-DB human TR gene sequences. The TCRdist pipeline was used in a later analysis to assign CDR3 sequences and most-parsimonious VDJ recombination scenarios. In a later analysis, each TCR beta chain was defined by its CDR3 amino acid sequence together with its V-gene family, and reads without a unique V-gene family were excluded. As a way to deal with suspected cross-contamination and a sequencing artifact, a later analysis dropped under 600 nucleotide sequences that were highly shared and had low generation probability. In a later analysis, a clonal expansion index was calculated for each public chain from normalized within-repertoire ranks of inferred template counts. In a later analysis, generation probabilities were computed with a VDJ recombination model fitted to out-of-frame rearrangements, and the resulting probabilities were checked against IGoR. In a later analysis, TCR-TCR, TCR-HLA and TCR-CMV co-occurrence was scored with hypergeometric tests, and a repertoire-size bias correction was applied to TCR pairs. To estimate false discovery rates, a later analysis permuted the HLA or CMV assignments 20 times. In a later analysis, co-occurring TCRs were grouped using DBSCAN, and TCRdist sequence similarity was added for clustering within HLA-allele-positive subsets. For co-occurrence clustering, repertoires with fewer than 30,000 or more than 120,000 public chains were excluded, along with roughly five repertoires with anomalous nucleotide sharing. This immuneACCESS table, as held by TCRdb, lists in-frame sequences with V and J called but not all clones. Of the missing ones, under half trace to an unresolved V gene in checked studies; the others have no known cause. The V and J calls and clone size are taken from that table; D and trimming were inferred from the DNA. For this sample there are about 200,000 clones; 9.5% to 15% appear just once. Approximately 8.4% of the sample rests with the top ten.

Points on this clone: Its antigen specificity is not known. The input lacks base qualities; no much larger clone sits a single base away.

The cohort consisted of 650 to 700 healthy bone marrow donors. At the time of sampling, every cohort member was nominally healthy, though immune exposures that went unrecorded were likely present. The donor tested CMV seropositive and was one of the 289 seropositive cohort members. Each donor provided a peripheral blood sample, and peripheral blood mononuclear cells were used for TCR beta sequencing. The Qiagen DNeasy Blood Extraction Kit was used to extract genomic DNA from the blood cell samples. This TCR was sampled from a man aged 50-60 years in good health and CMV-seropositive. The sequenced sample consisted of PBMCs. The V and J genes are TRBV7-2 and TRBJ1-2; the D gene identity is not certain. The DNA reads TGTGCCAGCAGCTCACTGAGGGGCTACACCTTC. Its coded protein is CASSSLRGYTF.